Shown below are 29 T cell receptor beta chains from a single sample sequenced in a study of blood T cell repertoires in COVID-19 (TCRdb year 2020). The protocol used for the library was the immunoSEQ multiplex PCR assay. TCRdb holds this immuneACCESS table with in-frame rearrangements only. Some clones are missing; in checked studies, unresolved V genes explain under half, and the rest has no known cause. For this sample the table gives roughly 240,000 clones, of which 80% to 90% were detected only once. 2% to 2.5% of the sample goes to the ten largest clones. The source material was peripheral blood. These receptors all come from a man between 40 and 49 years old who had recovered from COVID-19.

The chain couples TRBV5-1 to TRBJ2-1; the match to TRBD2 covers 10 bases. This CDR3 has 16 amino acids. The V and J ends lost 4 bases and 7 bases, in that order; junction bases with no gene match: 11. Per germline, CDR1 SGHRS and CDR2 YFSETQ. The chain's CDR3 is CASSPLTSGITNEQFF. The CDR3 region has the DNA TGCGCCAGCAGCCCGCTCACTAGCGGGATTACAAATGAGCAGTTCTTC.

As concerns this clone: At one end, the junction sequence differs from germline, possibly due to a read error. This sequence joins TRBV7-2 and TRBJ1-2, with D possibly matching TRBD1 (5 bases). Per the germline V gene, CDR1 is SGHTA and CDR2 is FQGNSA. The CDR3 is 11 amino acids. CDR3 sequence: CASSLFQYRSF. CDR3 sequence (DNA): TGTGCCAGCAGCTTATTTCAGTACAGGAGCTTC.

CDR3 sequence: CSVQVANYGYTF. CDR3 coding DNA: TGCAGCGTTCAAGTAGCTAACTATGGCTACACCTTC. This chain connects TRBV29-1 to TRBJ1-2, with D unclear. The CDR3 has 12 residues. V was trimmed by 5 bases and J by 0 bases, leaving 7 bases between them. Per the germline V gene, CDR1 is SQVTM and CDR2 is ANQGSEA.

This chain links TRBV5-4 with TRBJ2-1, with D perhaps matching TRBD2 (7 bases). The V and J ends lost 3 bases and 4 bases respectively, with 23 bases between them. Germline assignment: CDR1 SGHNT and CDR2 YYREEE (reference sequence). The CDR3 extends over 18 amino acids. CDR3 in DNA: TGTGCCAGCAGCTCCTCTCTCGGGAAGGGAGGGGGGTACAATGAGCAGTTCTTC. This sequence encodes CASSSSLGKGGGYNEQFF. The whole variable domain, filled in from reference TRBV5-4 and TRBJ2-1, reads ETGVTQSPTHLIKTRGQQVTLRCSSQSGHNTVSWYQQALGQGPQFIFQYYREEENGRGNFPPRFSGLQFPNYSSELNVNALELDDSALYLCASSSSLGKGGGYNEQFFGPGTRLTVL.

The chain couples TRBV19 to TRBJ2-5, with 11 positions matching TRBD2. Losses at the gene ends were 5 bases for V and 2 bases for J; bases not matched to a gene: 7. In germline, CDR1 is LNHDA, CDR2 SQIVND (reference sequence). The CDR3 contains 16 residues. The CDR3 here is CASSFRRLAGQETQYF. DNA of the CDR3: TGTGCCAGTAGTTTTCGCCGACTAGCGGGGCAAGAGACCCAGTACTTC.

This clone came up once. V and J are TRBV5-1 and TRBJ2-7, with D perhaps TRBD1 (6 bases). CDR1 is SGHRS, CDR2 YFSETQ, per germline. The CDR3 extends over 14 amino acids. The ends were cut back, 4 bases at V and 0 bases at J, with 11 bases in the middle. CDR3 amino acids: CASSLTGNSYEQYF. The CDR3 DNA reads as TGCGCCAGCAGCCTTACAGGGAACTCCTACGAGCAGTACTTC.

J is TRBJ2-7 and V is TRBV10-3; no firm D call. Germline V gene sequence: CDR1 ENHRY, CDR2 SYGVKD. The CDR3 covers 13 residues. V lost 9 bases to trimming and J lost 2 bases, with 14 bases between them. The DNA for the CDR3 is TGTGCCATTACTGTCGAGGCTACCTACGAGCAGTACTTC. It specifies CAITVEATYEQYF.

The chain joins TRBV6-5 to TRBJ1-5, with unresolved D. Germline assignment: CDR1 MNHEY and CDR2 SVGAGI. This CDR3 has 13 residues. The germline V and J ends were trimmed by 0 bases and 6 bases, with 6 bases remaining between them. CDR3 coding DNA: TGTGCCAGCAGTTACTCGGAGGGTCAGCCCCAGCATTTT. It translates to CASSYSEGQPQHF.

In its sample, this clone was seen a few times. The V and J genes are TRBV5-8 and TRBJ2-7; TRBD1 is a possible D gene (6 bases). There are 15 residues in the CDR3. CDR1 and CDR2 (germline): SGHTS, YDEGEE. V lost 0 bases and J 3 bases, leaving 13 bases between the germline ends. CDR3 coding DNA: TGTGCCAGCAGCTTGGTTCCAGGGGCCGACTACGAGCAGTACTTC. Residues: CASSLVPGADYEQYF.

The chain carries TRBV7-2 and TRBJ2-5; 8 positions match TRBD1. The CDR3 totals 14 residues. V trimming: 5 bases; J trimming: 5 bases; junction bases outside the gene matches: 7. The germline V gene encodes CDR1 SGHTA and CDR2 FQGNSA. CDR3 region: CASSPDRGRETQYF. As DNA, the CDR3 is TGTGCCAGCAGCCCAGACAGGGGACGGGAGACCCAGTACTTC.

The chain couples TRBV6-5 to TRBJ1-1; D is uncertain. Germline V gene data show CDR1 as MNHEY and CDR2 as SVGAGI. The CDR3 extends over 12 amino acids. The V and J ends lost 6 bases and 10 bases respectively, with 15 bases between them. DNA for the CDR3: TGTGCCAGCAGCGGCGGCGGGTCTCTAGCTTTCTTT. This translates into CASSGGGSLAFF.

The genes are TRBV2 and TRBJ2-7; tentatively, D is TRBD1 (6 bases). Trimming left V 5 bases short and J 0 bases short, with 20 bases between. CDR1 is SNHLY, CDR2 FYNNEI, per germline. CDR3 length equals 17 residues. The CDR3 DNA follows: TGTGCCAGCAGTAAGGGGCCCCGACAGGAATACTCCTACGAGCAGTACTTC. This codes for CASSKGPRQEYSYEQYF.

The chain combines TRBV4-1 with TRBJ1-1; 8 bases align to TRBD1. Germline CDR1 and CDR2: MGHRA and YSYEKL. This CDR3 has 17 amino acids. After removal of 2 bases from V and 4 bases from J, the junction contained 12 bases not matched to a gene. CDR3 coding DNA: TGCGCCAGCAGCCAACCCCCAGGGGGCCAGGGAATCACTGAAGCTTTCTTT. Its protein is CASSQPPGGQGITEAFF.

This clone was seen once. The V and J genes are TRBV19 and TRBJ2-7, with D possibly matching TRBD1 (5 bases). Deletions cut 6 bases from V and 4 bases from J, with 13 bases between. CDR1 is LNHDA, CDR2 SQIVND, per germline (reference sequence). The CDR3 sequence is 13 residues long. This CDR3 is CASREQAGYEQYF. CDR3 DNA: TGTGCCAGTAGAGAACAGGCTGGGTACGAGCAGTACTTC.

Regarding this clone: One end of the junction does not line up with germline, which may come from a read error. V usage is TRBV4-1 and J usage is TRBJ1-1; no reliable D call. CDR3 length: 15 amino acids. Germline CDR1 reads MGHRA; CDR2 reads YSYEKL. The CDR3 here is CASSQDLAGNPEAFF. The DNA of the CDR3 is TGCGCCAGCAGCCAAGATTTGGCGGGGAACCCTGAAGCTTTCTTT.

The V call is TRBV10-3, the J call TRBJ1-1; 7 bases line up with TRBD1. V shed 6 bases, J shed 0 bases, and the junction held 10 bases outside the gene matches. Germline values: CDR1 ENHRY, CDR2 SYGVKD. The CDR3 is 16 amino acids. The CDR3 spells CAIREGQARMNTEAFF. CDR3 bases: TGTGCCATCAGGGAAGGACAGGCTAGGATGAACACTGAAGCTTTCTTT.

The chain uses TRBV4-3 and TRBJ2-7, with 8 nucleotides matching TRBD1. The V gene's germline CDR1 is LGHNA and CDR2 YSLEER. The CDR3 consists of 14 residues. V was pared by 4 bases and J by 0 bases, with 2 bases of the junction left unmatched. CDR3 region: CASSPTGVSYEQYF. The DNA of the CDR3 is TGCGCCAGCAGCCCGACAGGGGTCTCCTACGAGCAGTACTTC.

This chain uses TRBV2 with TRBJ2-5; 8 bases match TRBD2. J lost 5 bases, V lost 2 bases, and 7 bases had no gene match. The CDR3 runs to 15 residues. Germline assignment: CDR1 SNHLY and CDR2 FYNNEI. The CDR3 loop is CASSEFGAGVETQYF. CDR3 DNA: TGTGCCAGCAGTGAATTCGGAGCGGGAGTTGAGACCCAGTACTTC.

The chain has TRBV5-1 and TRBJ1-4; D possibly corresponds to TRBD1 (5 bases). Germline lookup yields CDR1 SGHRS and CDR2 YFSETQ. Trimming cost V 5 bases and J 4 bases, with 12 bases left between them. CDR3 length equals 14 residues. CDR3 sequence (DNA): TGCGCCAGCAGTAGAGACAGCGATAATGAAAAACTGTTTTTT. Translated, it gives CASSRDSDNEKLFF.

This clone has only one observation. The rearrangement links TRBV2 to TRBJ1-2; TRBD1 might be the D (5 bases). V was clipped by 5 bases and J by 2 bases, with 12 bases between them. The CDR3 totals 14 residues. Germline V gives CDR1 SNHLY, CDR2 FYNNEI. CDR3 in DNA: TGTGCCAGCAGTCATCCAGGGAGGAACTATGGCTACACCTTC. Its translation: CASSHPGRNYGYTF.

The chain joins TRBV12-2 to TRBJ2-5; TRBD2, the table's D call, lacks a check against the DNA. TRBV12-2 is annotated as a pseudogene. The CDR3 consists of 17 residues. CDR3 nucleotide sequence: TGTGCAAGTCGCCCCGGACTAGCGGGGGGTGAGGGAGAGACCCAGTACTTC. It is translated as CASRPGLAGGEGETQYF.

The V gene is TRBV19, the J gene TRBJ1-3; D uncertain. The germline gives CDR1 LNHDA, CDR2 SQIVND (reference sequence). V lost 7 bases, J lost 0 bases, and 22 bases lay in between. The CDR3 runs to 18 residues. CDR3 sequence: CASTPSAGYRSSGNTIYF. As DNA, the CDR3 is TGTGCCAGTACCCCCTCGGCCGGTTATCGGAGCTCTGGAAACACCATATATTTT.

The V and J genes are TRBV9 and TRBJ1-5, with D tentatively TRBD1 (5 bases). Germline CDR1 and CDR2: SGDLS and YYNGEE. V was clipped by 7 bases and J by 1 base, with 6 bases between them. The CDR3 runs to 12 residues. For the CDR3, the DNA is TGTGCCAGCCCAGGGAGCAATCAGCCCCAGCATTTT. It translates to CASPGSNQPQHF.

This chain links TRBV30 with TRBJ1-4, with no clear D. The CDR3 spans 14 residues. V was pared by 0 bases and J by 1 base, with 6 bases between. Per germline, CDR1 GTSNPN and CDR2 SVGIG (reference sequence). Written as DNA, the CDR3 is TGTGCCTGGAGTGTCTGGAGAACTAATGAAAAACTGTTTTTT. Residues: CAWSVWRTNEKLFF.

The chain combines TRBV10-3 with TRBJ1-2, with TRBD1 identical over 8 bases. The CDR3 length is 14 residues. Trimming removed 7 bases from V and 2 bases from J; junction bases left unmatched: 6. From germline, CDR1 is ENHRY and CDR2 SYGVKD. The CDR3 reads CAITGTGPNYGYTF. CDR3 sequence (DNA): TGTGCCATCACCGGGACAGGACCAAACTATGGCTACACCTTC.

This clone was detected only a few times. This chain connects TRBV5-6 to TRBJ1-2, with D hard to call. This CDR3 has 15 residues. Trimming left V 2 bases short and J 8 bases short, with 19 bases between. CDR1 SGHDT and CDR2 YYEEEE come from the germline V gene. This CDR3 is CASSFMDQTSRGYTF. The CDR3 DNA reads as TGTGCCAGCAGCTTTATGGACCAAACTAGTAGAGGCTACACCTTC.

The V call is TRBV6-4, the J call TRBJ2-2; TRBD2 is a possible D gene (7 bases). The CDR3 contains 14 residues. V was pared by 7 bases and J by 3 bases, with 12 bases between. Germline V gene data show CDR1 as MRHNA and CDR2 as SNTAGT. The CDR3 nucleotides read TGTGCCAGCATCGGGGGGCCGCACACCGGGGAGCTGTTTTTT. Translating it yields CASIGGPHTGELFF.

This clone was seen a single time. V and J are TRBV30 and TRBJ1-2, with no clear D. Trimming shortened V by 3 bases and J by 7 bases, and 15 bases separated the two germline ends. This CDR3 region has 13 residues. Looked up from germline, CDR1 is GTSNPN and CDR2 is SVGIG (reference sequence). Written as DNA, the CDR3 is TGTGCCTGGAGGTCCGCTAGGAGAGGTGGCTACACCTTC. This sequence encodes CAWRSARRGGYTF.

The chain couples TRBV2 to TRBJ2-7, with a possible D match to TRBD2 (7 bases). V was cut by 5 bases and J by 6 bases, with 17 bases left in between. Germline values: CDR1 SNHLY, CDR2 FYNNEI. The CDR3 is 14 residues long. The CDR3 region is CASSSRAGAIEQYF. DNA of the CDR3: TGTGCCAGCAGTTCTCGCGCGGGGGCAATCGAGCAGTACTTC.